The T cell receptor beta chain under discussion was sequenced for a study of resident and recirculating memory T cells in vitiligo. Study in general: Each patient gave two lesional and two nonlesional epidermal shave biopsies, plus PBMCs. Study-level findings and limits: Sequences differed between biopsy sites and patients, suggesting private specificity.

Stable vitiligo meant no lesion change over the previous 6 months. Sequencing was performed with immunoSEQ multiplex PCR; in TCRdb, only in-frame clones are kept and a portion is missing. The table has tens of thousands of clones, 80% to 95% seen once. With regard to this clone: Antigen: not known.

Specimen: blood. This TCR was sampled from a male donor with vitiligo.

This CDR3 reads CASSLDGTGGTEAFF. The CDR3 bases are TGTGCCAGCAGCTTAGATGGGACAGGGGGCACTGAAGCTTTCTTT. The rearrangement links TRBV7-9 to TRBJ1-1; 11 bases agree with TRBD1. The junction had 2 bases not matched to a gene; V was cut back by 1 base and J by 4 bases. Germline CDR1 reads SEHNR; CDR2 reads FQNEAQ (reference sequence). The CDR3 sequence is 15 residues long.